This record concerns one T cell receptor beta chain sequence. Data came from immunoSEQ multiplex PCR; TCRdb stores just in-frame clones and leaves some out. The sample lists tens of thousands of clones, about 94% occurring once. The timepoints at which blood was sampled were baseline, cycle 4 day 1, and cycle 7 day 1. The sample comes from a study of OX40 agonist ivuxolimab in advanced cancers. Study in general: An agonistic human IgG2 monoclonal antibody against OX40 (CD134) was given. A mean age of roughly 60 years, range roughly 20 to 85, was recorded, and roughly 83% were male. Dose-escalation patients had hepatocellular carcinoma, melanoma, renal cell or head and neck cancer.

Sample: CD4+ or CD8+ T cells sorted from blood, taken in a trial of the OX40 agonist ivuxolimab. This TCR came from an adult with an advanced solid tumor such as melanoma, head and neck, liver or kidney cancer.

CDR3 sequence: CASKNAGLETQYF. DNA of the CDR3: TGTGCCAGCAAAAACGCGGGGTTGGAGACCCAGTACTTC. The J gene is TRBJ2-5, the V gene TRBV6-6; perhaps TRBD2 as D (6 bases). The CDR3 has 13 residues. Between the trimmed V and J ends, which lost 7 bases and 5 bases, there was a span of 14 bases. CDR1 is MNHNY, CDR2 SVGAGI, per germline (reference sequence).